Sequencing of this T cell receptor beta chain was carried out in a study of cytomegalovirus exposure and HLA in healthy donors. This CDR3 comprises 16 residues. Germline V gives CDR1 MRHNA, CDR2 SNTAGT. V lost 4 bases, J lost 4 bases, and 10 bases stayed unmatched. Study-level points and caveats: Researchers counted some 150 TCR beta chains as cytomegalovirus-associated. V- and J-gene trimming of TCR beta was linked (in a later analysis) to a missense DCLRE1C variant. It is likely that the observed cluster of highly shared sequence variants was a sequencing artifact.

On this clone: Its cognate antigen is unknown.

The PCR employed 60 Vbeta primers together with 13 Jbeta primers. Repertoires were generated with immunoSEQ multiplex PCR, while TCRdb's copy carries only in-frame clones and drops some. Of 200,000 to 250,000 clones listed, roughly 88% were seen once; the top ten hold roughly 0.7%. The origin of this receptor is a boy between 2 and 15 years old in good health and CMV-seronegative. Material: PBMCs. The rearrangement links TRBV6-4 to TRBJ2-3, with TRBD1 matching 8 bases. The CDR3 loop reads CASSVSRTGIADTQYF. The DNA for the CDR3 is TGTGCCAGCAGTGTTTCCCGGACAGGGATAGCAGATACGCAGTATTTT.